This T cell receptor beta chain was obtained from a study of OX40 agonist ivuxolimab in advanced cancers. The assay was immunoSEQ multiplex PCR, and TCRdb's table has in-frame clones only and misses some. The sample carries 92,000 or so clones, around 89% recorded once. The CDR3 contains 16 residues. Germline assignment: CDR1 SEHNR and CDR2 FQNEAQ (reference sequence). The V and J ends lost 4 bases and 0 bases respectively, with 16 bases between them. The sequenced sample was CD4+ or CD8+ T cells sorted from blood, obtained in a trial of the OX40 agonist ivuxolimab. The chain recombines TRBV7-9 with TRBJ2-7; possibly TRBD2 for D (6 bases). The TCR sequence derives from an adult with an advanced solid tumor such as melanoma, head and neck, liver or kidney cancer. The CDR3 loop reads CASSSPLARVSYEQYF. CDR3 DNA sequence: TGTGCCAGCAGCTCTCCTCTAGCGCGAGTCTCCTACGAGCAGTACTTC. Looking up the rest from reference TRBV7-9 and TRBJ2-7 gives the full variable domain: DTGVSQNPRHKITKRGQNVTFRCDPISEHNRLYWYRQTLGQGPEFLTYFQNEAQLEKSRLLSDRFSAERPKGSFSTLEIQRTEQGDSAMYLCASSSPLARVSYEQYFGPGTRLTVT.